Listed below are T cell receptor beta chains from one sample, sequenced in a study of OX40 agonist ivuxolimab in advanced cancers. The data were produced by immunoSEQ multiplex PCR, yet TCRdb's version contains in-frame clones alone and is incomplete. Seen here are some 44,000 clones, around 85% observed once, and the top ten hold 0.38%. The sample in question was CD4+ or CD8+ T cells sorted from blood, obtained in a trial of the OX40 agonist ivuxolimab. The receptors were sampled from an adult with an advanced solid tumor such as melanoma, head and neck, liver or kidney cancer. CDR3s include the opening cysteine and the closing phenylalanine or tryptophan. Each record gives: J gene, CDR3 length, clone size, D gene, V gene, CDR3 DNA, CDR3 protein. The D gene is left open where the match is weak. Clone size, where shown, is once, few, many, or a class for clones that have expanded.

>TRBJ1-5|15|-|-|TRBV30
TGTGCCTGGAGCATCCCACAGGGTATGCATCAGCCCCAGCATTTT
CAWSIPQGMHQPQHF
>TRBJ2-1|15|few|-|TRBV2
TGTGCCAGCAGTGTAGAGGGGAGCTCCTACAATGAGCAGTTCTTC
CASSVEGSSYNEQFF
>TRBJ2-5|16|-|-|TRBV5-1
TGCGCCAGCAGCTTGGACCCCCCAGGTGCGGGAAAGACCCAGTACTTC
CASSLDPPGAGKTQYF
>TRBJ2-1|17|-|TRBD2|TRBV4-1
TGCGCCAGCAGCCAAGATCTAAGGAGCGGGAGTTATAATGAGCAGTTCTTC
CASSQDLRSGSYNEQFF
>TRBJ2-7|14|-|TRBD1|TRBV5-6
TGTGCCAGCAGCTCTGGACAGGGTCGGCAAGAGCAGTACTTC
CASSSGQGRQEQYF
>TRBJ1-5|13|few|-|TRBV4-3
TGCGCCAGCAGTCGGGACCGATATCAGCCCCAGCATTTT
CASSRDRYQPQHF
>TRBJ2-3|11|-|-|TRBV28
TGTGCCAGCACTTCAGTAGATACGCAGTATTTT
CASTSVDTQYF
>TRBJ2-3|14|-|-|TRBV27
TGTGCCAGCAGTTTGGCCAGCGGCACAGATACGCAGTATTTT
CASSLASGTDTQYF
>TRBJ2-2|15|-|-|TRBV4-2
TGTGCCAGCAGCCAAGATTGGGGGGCCACCGGGGAGCTGTTTTTT
CASSQDWGATGELFF
>TRBJ2-1|16|-|TRBD1|TRBV27
TGTGCCAGCAGTTTATCACAGGGGGATCCCTACAATGAGCAGTTCTTC
CASSLSQGDPYNEQFF
>TRBJ2-2|14|-|-|TRBV7-2
TGTGCCAGCAGTGGACAGATTAACACCGGGGAGCTGTTTTTT
CASSGQINTGELFF
>TRBJ1-3|12|few|-|TRBV7-9
TGTGCCAGCTCCTCGGGGGGAAACACCATATATTTT
CASSSGGNTIYF
>TRBJ1-1|14|-|TRBD1|TRBV6-5
TGTGCCAGCAGCCGGGACAGGCGACGCACTGAAGCTTTCTTT
CASSRDRRRTEAFF
>TRBJ1-1|15|-|TRBD1|TRBV2
TGTGCCAGCAGCCCGACAGGGAAAATGAACACTGAAGCTTTCTTT
CASSPTGKMNTEAFF
>TRBJ1-5|15|-|TRBD1|TRBV19
TGTGCCAGTAGTCTCTCGACAGGGTTCAATCAGCCCCAGCATTTT
CASSLSTGFNQPQHF
>TRBJ2-7|12|-|-|TRBV18
TGTGCCAGCTCCCCATCCGGGACCGAGCAGTACTTC
CASSPSGTEQYF
>TRBJ2-5|15|-|-|TRBV25-1
TGTGCCAGCAGTGAATCAAAGGCAAAGCGGGAGACCCAGTACTTC
CASSESKAKRETQYF
>TRBJ2-5|12|-|-|TRBV9
TGTGCCAGTAGCGGGACAGGGGAGACCCAGTACTTC
CASSGTGETQYF
>TRBJ1-5|14|-|-|TRBV18
TGTGCCAGCTCTCCGGACGGGAGCAATCAGCCCCAGCATTTT
CASSPDGSNQPQHF
>TRBJ2-5|14|-|-|TRBV19
TGTGCCAGTAGTATTCTCGGAGCAGAAGAGACCCAGTACTTC
CASSILGAEETQYF
>TRBJ1-2|13|-|TRBD1|TRBV7-2
TGTGCCAGCAGCTTCACAGGGGTTCGGGGCTACACCTTC
CASSFTGVRGYTF
>TRBJ1-4|16|-|TRBD1|TRBV4-1
TGCGCCAGCAGCCAAGTAGGCAGGGGGCGAGGGGAAAAACTGTTTTTT
CASSQVGRGRGEKLFF
>TRBJ1-2|13|-|-|TRBV6-5
TGTGCCAGCAGTTATGAGGGAAGCCATGGCTACACCTTC
CASSYEGSHGYTF
>TRBJ2-5|15|few|TRBD2|TRBV7-6
TGTGCCAGCAGCCCCACTAGCGGGGGTGGGGGGACCCAGTACTTC
CASSPTSGGGGTQYF
>TRBJ2-1|14|-|-|TRBV4-3
TGCGCCAGCAGCCAAGACCCTGATTACAATGAGCAGTTCTTC
CASSQDPDYNEQFF
>TRBJ2-6|18|-|TRBD1|TRBV6-4
TGTGCCAGCAGAGATGACGGGCTAGGGGGCACTGGGGCCAACGTCCTGACTTTC
CASRDDGLGGTGANVLTF
>TRBJ2-1|17|-|TRBD2|TRBV27
TGTGCCAGCAGTTCGACTAGCGGGATTACCTCCTACAATGAGCAGTTCTTC
CASSSTSGITSYNEQFF
>TRBJ2-5|12|-|-|TRBV7-8
TGTGCCAGCAGCGCCGTCGGGGGTACCCAGTACTTC
CASSAVGGTQYF
>TRBJ1-1|10|-|-|TRBV20-1
TGCGGGGGGTACAACACTGAAGCTTTCTTT
CGGYNTEAFF
>TRBJ1-1|14|-|-|TRBV5-1
TGCGCCAGCAGCTCACCGGGGGGGCAAACTGAAGCTTTCTTT
CASSSPGGQTEAFF
>TRBJ2-7|15|-|-|TRBV5-1
TGCGCCAGCAGCTTGGGCGGAAGAAGCTCCTACGAGCAGTACTTC
CASSLGGRSSYEQYF
>TRBJ2-7|14|-|TRBD1|TRBV18
TGTGCCAGCTCACCCGGGACAGGGAACTACGAGCAGTACTTC
CASSPGTGNYEQYF
>TRBJ2-5|17|-|TRBD2|TRBV6-1
TGTGCCAGCAGTGGACCCGCGGGGGGGTACCCCCAAGAGACCCAGTACTTC
CASSGPAGGYPQETQYF
>TRBJ1-2|15|-|-|TRBV28
TGTGCCAGCAGTTCAGGTTTCGCCCCCAACTATGGCTACACCTTC
CASSSGFAPNYGYTF
>TRBJ1-5|14|-|TRBD1|TRBV19
TGTGCCAGTAGTATCGGACAGGGGAACGGGCCCCAGCATTTT
CASSIGQGNGPQHF
>TRBJ1-5|14|-|-|TRBV19
TGTGCCAGTACCTCGTTGACAGAGAATCAGCCCCAGCATTTT
CASTSLTENQPQHF
>TRBJ2-4|12|few|-|TRBV5-1
TGCGCCAGCAGCCGATCCGACACTATTCAGTACTTC
CASSRSDTIQYF
>TRBJ2-3|16|-|-|TRBV7-8
TGTGCCAGCAGCTTCTTGGCGGGGGCTAGCACAGATACGCAGTATTTT
CASSFLAGASTDTQYF
>TRBJ1-1|14|-|-|TRBV6-4
TGTGCCAGCCGCGGGGGGAACATGAACACTGAAGCTTTCTTT
CASRGGNMNTEAFF
>TRBJ1-3|15|-|TRBD1|TRBV7-2
TGTGCCAGCAGCCCACAGGGGACCTCTGGAAACACCATATATTTT
CASSPQGTSGNTIYF
>TRBJ2-5|14|-|-|TRBV5-4
TGTGCCAGCAGCTCCCCTAGGGAGGTAGAGACCCAGTACTTC
CASSSPREVETQYF
>TRBJ1-1|14|once|-|TRBV6-6
TGTGCCAGCAGACTATTACAAAAGGGGGCTGAAGCTTTCTTT
CASRLLQKGAEAFF
>TRBJ1-1|11|-|TRBD1|TRBV28
TGTGCCAGCAGCGACAGGGAGGGAGCTTTCTTT
CASSDREGAFF
>TRBJ2-7|15|-|-|TRBV28
TGTGCCACCTTTCCAAACAGGGTTACCTCCTACGAGCAGTACTTC
CATFPNRVTSYEQYF
>TRBJ2-1|15|few|-|TRBV19
TGTGCCAGTAGTATCACGGTGAACTCCTACAATGAGCAGTTCTTC
CASSITVNSYNEQFF
>TRBJ2-1|16|-|TRBD1|TRBV7-9
TGTGCCAGCAGCTTAGCGGACAGGGCGTACTACAATGAGCAGTTCTTC
CASSLADRAYYNEQFF
>TRBJ1-4|17|-|-|TRBV7-9
TGTGCCAGCAGCCCACCGGGGGGGGGTCCAACTAATGAAAAACTGTTTTTT
CASSPPGGGPTNEKLFF
>TRBJ2-3|17|-|TRBD1|TRBV11-2
TGTGCCAGCAGCTCGCGGGACAGGTTTGCTGTCACAGATACGCAGTATTTT
CASSSRDRFAVTDTQYF